Presented here are 7 T cell receptor beta chains from one specimen sequenced in a study of T cell responses to AZD1222 COVID-19 vaccine. Some clones are missing from TCRdb's copy, which holds only in-frame ones; the method was immunoSEQ multiplex PCR. The repertoire includes over 150,000 clones, over 75% of them detected once, and approximately 3% sits in the top ten. Source: peripheral blood, taken on day 0 of AZD1222 vaccination. The receptor set was obtained from an adult in good health.

The J gene is TRBJ2-1, the V gene TRBV4-2; D may be TRBD1 (7 bases). Between the trimmed V and J ends, which lost 3 bases and 7 bases, there was a span of 22 bases. Per germline, CDR1 LGHNA and CDR2 YNFKEQ. The CDR3 runs to 17 residues. Here the CDR3 reads CASSHQVQGGHVNEQFF. The CDR3 DNA reads TGTGCCAGCAGCCACCAAGTCCAGGGGGGCCACGTAAATGAGCAGTTCTTC.

This clone showed up just once. J is TRBJ2-4 and V is TRBV5-1; tentatively, D is TRBD2 (5 bases). The CDR3 runs to 16 residues. Germline V CDR1 and CDR2: SGHRS, YFSETQ. V shed 0 bases and J shed 5 bases, with 15 bases lying between them. CDR3 nucleotide sequence: TGCGCCAGCAGCTTGGGAGTACTAGACTCCCAAAACATTCAGTACTTC. It is translated as CASSLGVLDSQNIQYF.

The rearrangement uses TRBV19 and TRBJ2-7, with 8 bases fitting TRBD1. The CDR3 contains 14 residues. V dropped 3 bases and J dropped 3; count of bases not matched to a gene: 4. CDR1 LNHDA and CDR2 SQIVND come from the germline V gene (reference sequence). Here the CDR3 reads CASSISGQGYEQYF. The CDR3 DNA reads as TGTGCCAGTAGTATCTCCGGACAGGGCTACGAGCAGTACTTC.

This clone was observed a few times. The V and J genes are TRBV9 and TRBJ2-3; TRBD2 might be the D (6 bases). CDR3 length: 17 residues. V shed 0 bases and J shed 7 bases, with 21 bases lying between them. The germline CDR1 and CDR2 sequences are SGDLS and YYNGEE. The CDR3: CASSVAPRGGLGYTQYF. As DNA, the CDR3 is TGTGCCAGCAGCGTAGCTCCACGGGGAGGCCTCGGATATACGCAGTATTTT. Based on the CDR3 plus reference TRBV9 and TRBJ2-3, the full variable domain is DSGVTQTPKHLITATGQRVTLRCSPRSGDLSVYWYQQSLDQGLQFLIQYYNGEERAKGNILERFSAQQFPDLHSELNLSSLELGDSALYFCASSVAPRGGLGYTQYFGPGTRLTVL.

The chain recombines TRBV30 with TRBJ2-3; 8 bases are a match to TRBD2. Germline loops: CDR1 GTSNPN, CDR2 SVGIG (reference sequence). CDR3 length: 13 amino acids. V lost 1 base and J lost 8; bases outside the gene matches: 5. The CDR3 DNA reads as TGTGCCTGGAGTGCCGGGGGGGCAGGTACGCAGTATTTT. This sequence encodes CAWSAGGAGTQYF.

The rearrangement joins TRBV27 to TRBJ1-5; a weak D match, TRBD1 (5 bases). CDR3 length: 15 residues. The ends were cut back, 0 bases at V and 6 bases at J, with 12 bases in the middle. Germline values: CDR1 MNHEY, CDR2 SMNVEV (reference sequence). CDR3 nucleotide sequence: TGTGCCAGCAGTTTATCGTTCTTGGGGACTCAGCCCCAGCATTTT. It encodes CASSLSFLGTQPQHF.

A word on this clone: Other nucleotide sequences in the sample specify the same CDR3. The chain couples TRBV5-6 to TRBJ2-1; D is undetermined. From germline, CDR1 is SGHDT and CDR2 YYEEEE. The CDR3 consists of 11 residues. Deletions cut 0 bases from V and 9 bases from J, with 4 bases between. This CDR3 reads CASSLVSEQFF. CDR3 DNA sequence: TGTGCCAGCAGCTTGGTGAGTGAGCAGTTCTTC.